The 10 T cell receptor beta chains in this list originate from one sample, sequenced in a study of response to subunit inactivated influenza vaccine. TCRdb passed the RT-PCR reads through MiXCR, listing each CDR3 protein once. The table shows hundreds of thousands of distinct CDR3 sequences, with more than 10% occurring only once. The source was non-naive T cells sorted from PBMCs, collected around two weeks before vaccination. These receptors were obtained from a man in his fifties who received an inactivated influenza vaccine.

The chain employs TRBV5-1 and TRBJ1-2, with TRBD1 matching 10 bases. The V gene end was trimmed by 4 bases and the J gene end by 7 bases; junction bases not matched to a gene: 13. The CDR3 contains 16 residues. Germline values: CDR1 SGHRS, CDR2 YFSETQ. The CDR3 sequence: CASSPSQGDRGRGYTF. DNA of the CDR3: TGCGCCAGCAGCCCCTCCCAGGGGGACAGGGGTCGTGGCTACACCTTC.

This clonotype was observed a few times. This rearrangement joins TRBV7-3 to TRBJ1-1; D is unresolved. This CDR3 is 14 amino acids long. Germline assignment: CDR1 SGHTA and CDR2 FQGTGA. V lost 1 base to trimming and J lost 1 base, with 7 bases between them. CDR3 sequence: CASSLIPGNTEAFF. Here the CDR3 DNA reads TGTGCCAGCAGCTTAATCCCTGGGAACACTGAAGCTTTCTTT.

The V gene is TRBV7-9, the J gene TRBJ1-2, with unresolved D. Deletions cut 3 bases from V and 7 bases from J, with 12 bases between. The CDR3 is made up of 13 amino acids. Germline loops: CDR1 SEHNR, CDR2 FQNEAQ (reference sequence). CDR3 protein: CASSLKAGGGYTF. In nucleotides, the CDR3 is TGTGCCAGCAGCTTGAAGGCAGGAGGTGGCTACACCTTC.

This clonotype was counted ten times or more. The chain is built from TRBV9 and TRBJ2-1, with TRBD2 identical over 15 bases. The CDR3 loop spans 17 amino acids. J was trimmed by 8 bases and V by 5 bases; bases with no gene match: 11. In germline, CDR1 is SGDLS, CDR2 YYNGEE. This chain's CDR3 is CASSSLPGTSGRYEQFF. The CDR3 DNA is TGTGCCAGCAGTAGCCTCCCCGGGACTAGCGGGAGGTATGAGCAGTTCTTC.

The chain links TRBV11-2 to TRBJ2-1; D gene uncertain. Germline-derived CDR1 and CDR2 are SGHAT and FQNNGV. There are 19 residues in the CDR3. V was trimmed by 0 bases and J by 1 base, leaving 19 bases between them. The DNA of the CDR3 is TGTGCCAGCAGCTTAGATGCCACTTTAGGGCCTACGTCCTACAATGAGCAGTTCTTC. Its translation is CASSLDATLGPTSYNEQFF.

The gene calls are TRBV7-9 and TRBJ2-5; either TRBD1 or TRBD2 may supply D (5 bases each). Germline assignment: CDR1 SEHNR and CDR2 FQNEAQ (reference sequence). The CDR3 is 14 residues long. Trimming took off 5 bases at V and 6 bases at J, with 16 bases between the two ends. CDR3 protein: CASSQQEVTQTQYF. Here the CDR3 DNA reads TGTGCCAGCAGCCAACAGGAGGTTACGCAGACCCAGTACTTC.

Ten or more counts support this clonotype. In DNA form, the CDR3 reads TGTGCCAGCTCACCATCAACAGGGGCCTCCTACGAGCAGTACTTC. It specifies CASSPSTGASYEQYF. This chain joins TRBV18 and TRBJ2-7; 7 bases are a match to TRBD1. The junction had 4 bases not matched to a gene; V was cut back by 2 bases and J by 0 bases. The CDR3 sequence is 15 residues long. In germline, CDR1 is KGHSH, CDR2 LQKENI.

This clonotype was observed a handful of times. The chain is built from TRBV12-3 or TRBV12-4 and TRBJ2-2; TRBD1 matches 7 bases. The V and J ends lost 7 bases and 1 base, in that order; junction bases with no gene match: 3. CDR3 size: 14 residues. The CDR3: CASKTGVNTGELFF. DNA for the CDR3: TGTGCCAGCAAAACAGGGGTGAACACCGGGGAGCTGTTTTTT.

The V call is TRBV5-1, the J call TRBJ2-1; 9 bases match TRBD1. The CDR3 sequence is 15 residues long. CDR1 and CDR2 (germline): SGHRS, YFSETQ. V was clipped by 6 bases and J by 4 bases; unmatched bases: 8. The CDR3 coding sequence is TGCGCCAGCACCCCGGACAGGGGCGGGTACAATGAGCAGTTCTTC. Residues: CASTPDRGGYNEQFF.

This clonotype has a handful of counts. The chain employs TRBV12-3 or TRBV12-4 and TRBJ1-1; D remains unclear. V was trimmed by 5 bases and J by 0 bases, leaving 10 bases between them. The CDR3 runs 14 residues. CDR3 amino acids: CASSGLVMNTEAFF. The CDR3, as DNA: TGTGCCAGCAGTGGACTAGTCATGAACACTGAAGCTTTCTTT.